The 23 T cell receptor beta chains below were found in one sample sequenced in a study of cytomegalovirus exposure and HLA in healthy donors. The PCR had 60 Vbeta and 13 Jbeta primers. Produced via immunoSEQ multiplex PCR; TCRdb's table is partial and in-frame only. The data hold about 160,000 clones, with almost 80% observed a single time. Source material: PBMCs. These receptors originate from a male donor in good health and CMV-seronegative.

The chain combines TRBV4-1 with TRBJ1-2, with D perhaps matching TRBD1 (6 bases). This CDR3 has 14 amino acids. The germline V and J ends were trimmed by 3 bases and 4 bases, with 12 bases remaining between them. CDR1 MGHRA and CDR2 YSYEKL come from the germline V gene. CDR3 sequence: CASSHGDNFYGYTF. The CDR3 nucleotides read TGCGCCAGCAGCCATGGGGACAACTTCTATGGCTACACCTTC.

This rearrangement joins TRBV6-1 to TRBJ1-2, with 8 bases lining up with TRBD1. The V gene end was trimmed by 4 bases and the J gene end by 0 bases; junction bases not matched to a gene: 7. Germline lookup yields CDR1 MNHNS and CDR2 SASEGT. This CDR3 comprises 16 residues. The CDR3 sequence is CASSGGQVSANYGYTF. CDR3 nucleotides: TGTGCCAGCAGTGGGGGACAGGTCTCAGCTAACTATGGCTACACCTTC.

The V and J genes are TRBV6-5 and TRBJ1-1; D is unresolved. The CDR3 covers 14 residues. The germline V gene has CDR1 MNHEY and CDR2 SVGAGI. V lost 0 bases, J lost 3 bases, and 8 bases lay in between. The CDR3 DNA sequence: TGTGCCAGCAGTTACTCGCGAGGATACACTGAAGCTTTCTTT. Translating it yields CASSYSRGYTEAFF.

The chain combines TRBV29-1 with TRBJ2-3; a weak D match, TRBD2 (6 bases). In germline, CDR1 is SQVTM, CDR2 ANQGSEA. The CDR3 length is 13 residues. V lost 4 bases and J lost 3, with 11 bases in between. CDR3 nucleotide sequence: TGCAGCGTTGCTCAGGGAGGTACAGATACGCAGTATTTT. This translates into CSVAQGGTDTQYF.

The gene calls are TRBV25-1 and TRBJ2-5, with 7 positions matching TRBD1. The CDR3 covers 17 residues. CDR1 and CDR2 (germline): MGHDK, SYGVNS. The junction had 11 bases not matched to a gene; V was cut back by 4 bases and J by 0 bases. The CDR3 sequence: CASSVRDSNKYQETQYF. DNA for the CDR3: TGTGCCAGCAGTGTCCGGGACAGCAATAAGTACCAAGAGACCCAGTACTTC.

The gene calls are TRBV10-3 and TRBJ1-1, with D unresolved. Germline assignment: CDR1 ENHRY and CDR2 SYGVKD. There are 12 residues in the CDR3. Deletions cut 10 bases from V and 4 bases from J, with 13 bases between. This CDR3 is CATRGGPTEAFF. CDR3 bases: TGTGCCACCCGGGGAGGGCCCACTGAAGCTTTCTTT.

This sequence joins TRBV7-2 and TRBJ2-7, with 8 bases lining up with TRBD2. Germline V gene sequence: CDR1 SGHTA, CDR2 FQGNSA. The ends lost 5 bases at V and 1 base at J; junction bases unmatched: 7. The CDR3 runs 15 residues. CDR3 protein: CASSPGGMSSYEQYF. Here the CDR3 DNA reads TGTGCCAGCAGCCCGGGGGGGATGTCGTCCTACGAGCAGTACTTC. Looking up the rest from reference TRBV7-2 and TRBJ2-7 gives the full variable domain: GAGVSQSPSNKVTEKGKDVELRCDPISGHTALYWYRQSLGQGLEFLIYFQGNSAPDKSGLPSDRFSAERTGGSVSTLTIQRTQQEDSAVYLCASSPGGMSSYEQYFGPGTRLTVT.

This clone was detected a few times. The chain links TRBV27 to TRBJ1-4; D is unresolved. CDR1 and CDR2 from the germline V gene are MNHEY and SMNVEV (reference sequence). The length of the CDR3 is 14 residues. The V end was cut by 2 bases, the J end by 3 bases, with 7 bases between. The CDR3 region is CASSLMGANEKLFF. CDR3 DNA sequence: TGTGCCAGCAGTTTAATGGGAGCTAATGAAAAACTGTTTTTT.

The chain carries TRBV7-3 and TRBJ2-1, with 8 bases aligning to TRBD2. The CDR3 spans 15 residues. CDR1 is SGHTA and CDR2 is FQGTGA in the germline V gene. The J segment lost 8 bases and the V segment lost 3 bases, leaving 9 bases of the junction unmatched. CDR3 bases: TGTGCCAGCAGCTTTCGGGGGGGGTCTTGGGATGAGCAGTTCTTC. Translated: CASSFRGGSWDEQFF.

This clone was recorded only once. V usage is TRBV18 and J usage is TRBJ1-1; 7 nucleotides line up with TRBD1. In germline, CDR1 is KGHSH, CDR2 LQKENI. With V trimmed by 6 bases and J by 2 bases, 6 bases remained unmatched. The CDR3 loop spans 14 amino acids. CDR3 sequence reads: CASSRDRDNTEAFF. CDR3 nucleotide sequence: TGTGCCAGCTCTCGGGACAGAGACAACACTGAAGCTTTCTTT.

The chain is built from TRBV15 and TRBJ2-2; TRBD1 matches at 8 bases. This CDR3 contains 15 residues. Germline CDR1 and CDR2: LNHNV and YYDKDF (reference sequence). Unmatched junction bases numbered 5, after V lost 1 base and J lost 7 bases. CDR3 coding DNA: TGTGCCACCAGCAGAGCCGACAGGGGCTACGGGGAGCTGTTTTTT. Protein product: CATSRADRGYGELFF. The variable domain in full, with the rest retrieved from reference TRBV15 and TRBJ2-2, is DAMVIQNPRYQVTQFGKPVTLSCSQTLNHNVMYWYQQKSSQAPKLLFHYYDKDFNNEADTPDNFQSRRPNTSFCFLDIRSPGLGDTAMYLCATSRADRGYGELFFGEGSRLTVL.

The chain has TRBV4-1 and TRBJ2-7; perhaps TRBD1 as D (5 bases). V lost 0 bases to trimming and J lost 3 bases, with 24 bases between them. Germline CDR1 MGHRA, CDR2 YSYEKL. The CDR3 has 19 residues. The CDR3 loop is CASSQDRLVDRPSRYEQYF. CDR3 coding DNA: TGCGCCAGCAGCCAAGATCGTCTTGTAGACAGACCTTCTCGCTACGAGCAGTACTTC.

This clone occurred many times. V is TRBV6-1 and J is TRBJ1-2, with TRBD1 matching 10 bases. Germline loops: CDR1 MNHNS, CDR2 SASEGT. The junction had 8 bases not matched to a gene; V was cut back by 7 bases and J by 6 bases. This CDR3 is 14 amino acids long. Written as DNA, the CDR3 is TGTGCCAGCATAGGGGGACAGGGGATCAATGGCTACACCTTC. Its translation is CASIGGQGINGYTF.

Here the CDR3 DNA reads TGCGCCAGCAGCCAAGCTTGGACAGGGCGGGAAAAACTGTTTTTT. Amino acid sequence: CASSQAWTGREKLFF. The rearrangement uses TRBV4-3 and TRBJ1-4; 8 bases are a match to TRBD1. Germline V gene sequence: CDR1 LGHNA, CDR2 YSLEER. J gave up 8 bases and V 1 base, and 6 bases lay outside the gene matches. The CDR3 is 15 residues long.

The chain is built from TRBV27 and TRBJ2-7; 10 positions agree with TRBD2. Germline-derived CDR1 and CDR2 are MNHEY and SMNVEV (reference sequence). The CDR3 spans 14 residues. With 6 bases clipped from V and 5 bases from J, the junction kept 7 bases outside the gene matches. DNA for the CDR3: TGTGCCAGCAGGGAAGCGGGAGGGCCCCACGAGCAGTACTTC. Translation gives CASREAGGPHEQYF.

The table lists this clone with a few counts. The chain joins TRBV1 to TRBJ1-5; the DNA was not compared with TRBD1, the D call given in the table. TRBV1 is a pseudogene segment. CDR3 length equals 17 residues. The CDR3 region is CTSSQDLEQARNQPQHF. DNA of the CDR3: TGCACCAGCAGCCAAGATTTGGAACAGGCCCGCAATCAGCCCCAGCATTTT.

The chain carries TRBV11-3 and TRBJ2-1; 9 positions match TRBD2. Germline V gene data show CDR1 as SGHNT and CDR2 as YENEEA. J lost 8 bases, V lost 2 bases, and 4 bases had no gene match. The CDR3 sequence is 14 residues long. CDR3 sequence reads: CASSLLAGSYEQFF. The CDR3 DNA sequence: TGTGCCAGCAGCTTACTAGCGGGATCATATGAGCAGTTCTTC.

V gene TRBV6-1 combines with J gene TRBJ1-6, with TRBD1 matching 8 bases. The V gene end was trimmed by 6 bases and the J gene end by 9 bases; junction bases not matched to a gene: 7. The CDR3 is 14 amino acids. CDR1 and CDR2 (germline): MNHNS, SASEGT. The CDR3 spells CASRGTGGISPLHF. The DNA for the CDR3 is TGTGCCAGCAGGGGAACAGGGGGTATTTCACCCCTCCACTTT.

The chain recombines TRBV30 with TRBJ1-1; D unclear. V lost 7 bases to trimming and J lost 0 bases, with 12 bases between them. The CDR3 runs 13 residues. The germline V gene has CDR1 GTSNPN and CDR2 SVGIG (reference sequence). Written as DNA, the CDR3 is TGTGCCTACGAACGGTCCATGAACACTGAAGCTTTCTTT. Translation gives CAYERSMNTEAFF.

The rearrangement links TRBV5-1 to TRBJ1-6, with no clear D. CDR3 length equals 17 residues. V lost 0 bases and J lost 0, with 10 bases in between. CDR1 and CDR2 from the germline V gene are SGHRS and YFSETQ. CDR3 sequence reads: CASSLVPVSSYNSPLHF. In DNA form, the CDR3 reads TGCGCCAGCAGCTTGGTGCCGGTGAGCTCCTATAATTCACCCCTCCACTTT.

V and J are TRBV28 and TRBJ2-7; 10 bases map to TRBD2. The V gene end was trimmed by 5 bases and the J gene end by 7 bases; junction bases not matched to a gene: 11. The germline V gene encodes CDR1 MDHEN and CDR2 SYDVKM. The CDR3 runs to 15 residues. Here the CDR3 DNA reads TGTGCCAGCAGTCTTAGCGGGAGGAGTCTTAGTGAGCAGTACTTC. It specifies CASSLSGRSLSEQYF.

This rearrangement joins TRBV19 to TRBJ1-5; 7 nucleotides match TRBD1. V lost 5 bases and J lost 4; bases outside the gene matches: 8. CDR1 is LNHDA, CDR2 SQIVND, per germline (reference sequence). This CDR3 region has 15 residues. CDR3 bases: TGTGCCAGTAGTGCAGGGACAGAAGTTAATCAGCCCCAGCATTTT. This gives the protein CASSAGTEVNQPQHF.

The rearrangement links TRBV4-3 to TRBJ2-3; D unclear. The CDR3 contains 14 residues. Trimming took 4 bases from V and 2 from J, leaving 10 bases between them. Germline CDR1 LGHNA, CDR2 YSLEER. The CDR3 here is CASSPPDSTDTQYF. The CDR3 DNA follows: TGCGCCAGCAGCCCACCAGACTCCACAGATACGCAGTATTTT.